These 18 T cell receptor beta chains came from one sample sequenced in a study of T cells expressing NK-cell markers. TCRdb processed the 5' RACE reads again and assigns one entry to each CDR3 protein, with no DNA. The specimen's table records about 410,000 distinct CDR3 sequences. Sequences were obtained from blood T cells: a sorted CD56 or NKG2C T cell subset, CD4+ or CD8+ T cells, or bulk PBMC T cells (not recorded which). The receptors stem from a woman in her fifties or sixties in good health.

The CDR3 spells CSASFAYRVSSAEAFF. This chain links TRBV20-1 with TRBJ1-1; lacking DNA, the TRBD1 call made by TCRdb goes unchecked. CDR3 length: 16 residues. From germline, CDR1 is DFQATT and CDR2 SNEGSKA (reference sequence).

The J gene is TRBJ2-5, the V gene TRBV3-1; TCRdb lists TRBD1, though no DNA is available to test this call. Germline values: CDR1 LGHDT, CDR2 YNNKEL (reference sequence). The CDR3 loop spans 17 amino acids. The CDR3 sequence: CASSQVGQGFHTETQYF.

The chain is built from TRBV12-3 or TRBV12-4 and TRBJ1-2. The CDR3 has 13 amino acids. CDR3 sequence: CASSLRSNYGYTF.

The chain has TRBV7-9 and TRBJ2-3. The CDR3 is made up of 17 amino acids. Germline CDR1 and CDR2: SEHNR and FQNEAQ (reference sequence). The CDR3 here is CASSSTGTLIVTDTQYF.

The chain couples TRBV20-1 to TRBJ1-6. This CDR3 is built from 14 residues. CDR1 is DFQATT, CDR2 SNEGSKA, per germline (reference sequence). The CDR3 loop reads CSAKISSYNSPLHF.

CDR3 in amino acids: CASTPDRAHTEAFF. The chain employs TRBV12-3 or TRBV12-4 and TRBJ1-1; with no DNA, the TCRdb D assignment of TRBD1 cannot be verified. The CDR3 runs 14 residues.

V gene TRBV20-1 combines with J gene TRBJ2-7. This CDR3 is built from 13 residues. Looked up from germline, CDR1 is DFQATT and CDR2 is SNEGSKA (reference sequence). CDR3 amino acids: CSARVAVLGEQYF.

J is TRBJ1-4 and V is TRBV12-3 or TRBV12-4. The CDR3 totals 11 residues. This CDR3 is CASSLGAGPFF.

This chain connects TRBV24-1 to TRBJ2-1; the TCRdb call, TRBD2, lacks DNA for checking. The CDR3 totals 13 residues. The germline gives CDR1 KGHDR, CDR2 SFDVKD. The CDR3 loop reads CATSGGGRGEQFF.

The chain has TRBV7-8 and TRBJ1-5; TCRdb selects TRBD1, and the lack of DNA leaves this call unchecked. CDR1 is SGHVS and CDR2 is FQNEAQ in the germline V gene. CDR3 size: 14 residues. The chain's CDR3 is CASRPDRAFQPQHF.

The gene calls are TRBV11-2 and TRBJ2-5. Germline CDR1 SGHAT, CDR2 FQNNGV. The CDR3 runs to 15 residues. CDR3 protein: CASGTNDVGGETQYF.

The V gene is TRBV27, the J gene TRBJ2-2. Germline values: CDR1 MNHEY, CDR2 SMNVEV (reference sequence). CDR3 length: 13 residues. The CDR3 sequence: CASSSDGIGELFF.

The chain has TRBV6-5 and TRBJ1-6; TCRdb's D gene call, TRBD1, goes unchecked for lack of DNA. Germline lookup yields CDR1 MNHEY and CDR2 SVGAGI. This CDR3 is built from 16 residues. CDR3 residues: CASSGPGQGAGSPLHF.

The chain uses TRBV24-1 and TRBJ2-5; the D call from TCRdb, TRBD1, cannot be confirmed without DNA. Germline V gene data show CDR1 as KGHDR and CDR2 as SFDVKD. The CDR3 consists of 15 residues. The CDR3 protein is CATSDLKQGGETQYF.

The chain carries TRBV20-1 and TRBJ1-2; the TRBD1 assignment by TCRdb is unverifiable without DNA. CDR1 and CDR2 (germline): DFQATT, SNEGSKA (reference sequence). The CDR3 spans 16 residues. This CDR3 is CSARDSGQAANYGYTF.

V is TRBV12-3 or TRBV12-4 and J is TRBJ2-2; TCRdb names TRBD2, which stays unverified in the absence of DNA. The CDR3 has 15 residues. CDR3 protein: CASSPTSGSMGELFF.

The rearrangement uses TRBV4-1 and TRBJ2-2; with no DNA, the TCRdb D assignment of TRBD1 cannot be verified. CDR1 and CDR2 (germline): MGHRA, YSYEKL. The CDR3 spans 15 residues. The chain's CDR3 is CASSQGEANTGELFF.

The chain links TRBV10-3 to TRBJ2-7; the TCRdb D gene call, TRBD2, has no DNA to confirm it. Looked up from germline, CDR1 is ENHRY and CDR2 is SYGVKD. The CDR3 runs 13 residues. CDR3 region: CAITGDGTLEQYF.